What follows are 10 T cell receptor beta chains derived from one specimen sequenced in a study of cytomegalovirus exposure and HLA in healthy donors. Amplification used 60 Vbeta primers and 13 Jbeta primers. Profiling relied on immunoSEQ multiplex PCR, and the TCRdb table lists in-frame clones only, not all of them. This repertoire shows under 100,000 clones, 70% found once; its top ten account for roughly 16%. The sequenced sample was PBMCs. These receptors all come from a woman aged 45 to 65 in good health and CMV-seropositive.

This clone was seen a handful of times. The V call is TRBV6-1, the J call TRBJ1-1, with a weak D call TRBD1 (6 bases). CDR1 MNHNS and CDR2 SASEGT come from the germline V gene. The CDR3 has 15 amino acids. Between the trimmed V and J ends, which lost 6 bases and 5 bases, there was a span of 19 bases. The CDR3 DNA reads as TGTGCCAGCAGAACATCAGGGGACCCGTGGACTGAAGCTTTCTTT. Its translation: CASRTSGDPWTEAFF.

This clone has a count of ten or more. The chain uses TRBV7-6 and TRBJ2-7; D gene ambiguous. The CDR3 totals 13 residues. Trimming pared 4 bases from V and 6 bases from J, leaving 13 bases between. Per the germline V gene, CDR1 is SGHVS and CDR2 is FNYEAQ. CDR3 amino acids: CASSSTSGSEQYF. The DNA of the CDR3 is TGTGCCAGCAGCTCTACCTCAGGTTCCGAGCAGTACTTC.

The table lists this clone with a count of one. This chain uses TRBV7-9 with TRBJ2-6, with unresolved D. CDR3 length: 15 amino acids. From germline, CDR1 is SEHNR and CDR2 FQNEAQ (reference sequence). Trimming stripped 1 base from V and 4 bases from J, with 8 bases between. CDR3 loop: CASSLVESGANVLTF. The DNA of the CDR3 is TGTGCCAGCAGCTTAGTGGAGTCCGGGGCCAACGTCCTGACTTTC.

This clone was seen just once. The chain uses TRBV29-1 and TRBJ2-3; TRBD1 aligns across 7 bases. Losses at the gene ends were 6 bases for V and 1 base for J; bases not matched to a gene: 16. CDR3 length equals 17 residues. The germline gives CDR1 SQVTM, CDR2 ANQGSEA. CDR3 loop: CSVSGIQGEGGTDTQYF. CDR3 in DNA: TGCAGCGTATCAGGCATCCAGGGGGAAGGTGGCACAGATACGCAGTATTTT.

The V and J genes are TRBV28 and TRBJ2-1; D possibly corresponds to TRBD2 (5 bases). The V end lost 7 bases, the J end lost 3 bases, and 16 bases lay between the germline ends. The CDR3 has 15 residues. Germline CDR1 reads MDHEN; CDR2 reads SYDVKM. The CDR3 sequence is CASKALAVGYNEQFF. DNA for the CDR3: TGTGCCAGCAAAGCCCTAGCAGTAGGCTACAATGAGCAGTTCTTC.

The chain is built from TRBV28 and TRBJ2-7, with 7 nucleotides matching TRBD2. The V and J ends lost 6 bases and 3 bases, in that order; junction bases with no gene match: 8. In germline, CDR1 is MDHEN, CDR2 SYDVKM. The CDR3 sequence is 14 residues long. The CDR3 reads CASSEAGFFYEQYF. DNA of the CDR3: TGTGCCAGCAGCGAAGCGGGGTTCTTCTACGAGCAGTACTTC.

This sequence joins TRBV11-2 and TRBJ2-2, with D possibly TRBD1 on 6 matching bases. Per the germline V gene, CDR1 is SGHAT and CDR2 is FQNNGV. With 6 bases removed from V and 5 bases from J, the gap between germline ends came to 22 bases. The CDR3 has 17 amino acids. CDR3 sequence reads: CASSRGGTGISTGELFF. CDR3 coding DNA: TGTGCCAGCAGTCGTGGGGGCACAGGGATTTCGACCGGGGAGCTGTTTTTT.

CDR3 sequence: CASSQDSRTDTQYF. Here the CDR3 DNA reads TGCGCCAGCAGCCAAGATTCGCGGACAGATACGCAGTATTTT. The V call is TRBV4-3, the J call TRBJ2-3, with unresolved D. V lost 0 bases, J lost 3 bases, and 7 bases lay in between. This CDR3 spans 14 amino acids. Germline assignment: CDR1 LGHNA and CDR2 YSLEER.

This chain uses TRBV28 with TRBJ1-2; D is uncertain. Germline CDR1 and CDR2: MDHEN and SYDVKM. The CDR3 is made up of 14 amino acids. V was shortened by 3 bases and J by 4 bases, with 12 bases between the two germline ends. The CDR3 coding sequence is TGTGCCAGCAGTTTCTTAACAGTGGTCTATGGCTACACCTTC. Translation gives CASSFLTVVYGYTF.

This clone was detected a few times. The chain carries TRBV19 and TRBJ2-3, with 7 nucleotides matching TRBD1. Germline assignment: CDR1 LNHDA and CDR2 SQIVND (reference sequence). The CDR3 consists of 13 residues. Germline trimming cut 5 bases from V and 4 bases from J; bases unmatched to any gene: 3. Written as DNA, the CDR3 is TGTGCCAGTAGTCCCACAGGGGCAGATACGCAGTATTTT. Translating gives CASSPTGADTQYF.